Sequencing of this TCR beta chain was carried out in a study of response to subunit inactivated influenza vaccine. This clonotype was observed a few times. Antigen specificity is unknown. The germline gives CDR1 MNHEY, CDR2 SVGAGI. Trimming shortened V by 0 bases and J by 2 bases, and 7 bases separated the two germline ends. This CDR3 spans 14 amino acids. General observations from the study: Authors suggested each seasonal influenza vaccination recruits few new T cells.

TCRdb analysed the RT-PCR reads with MiXCR anew, one entry per CDR3 protein. The table records 530,000 or so distinct CDR3 sequences, less than 15% of them present only once. The receptor was isolated from a man aged 45-65 years who received an inactivated influenza vaccine. This sample comprised PBMCs from blood, obtained 11 to 12 days after vaccination. This chain connects TRBV6-5 to TRBJ2-5, with unresolved D. DNA of the CDR3: TGTGCCAGCAGTTACTCGATGGCGCAAGAGACCCAGTACTTC. Amino acid sequence: CASSYSMAQETQYF.